This T cell receptor beta chain was sequenced during a study of OX40 agonist ivuxolimab in advanced cancers. At the level of the study: Patients assigned to dose escalation were diagnosed with hepatocellular carcinoma, melanoma, renal cell or head and neck cancer. From about 23 to 85 years was the age range, with a mean of approximately 58 years, and approximately 84% were male.

In the case of this clone: Antigen: not known.

With V trimmed by 2 bases and J by 2 bases, 13 bases remained unmatched. The CDR3 has 18 amino acids. Germline V gene sequence: CDR1 SEHNR, CDR2 FQNEAQ (reference sequence). Sequencing was performed with immunoSEQ multiplex PCR; in TCRdb, only in-frame clones are kept and a portion is missing. The sample shows tens of thousands of clones, 80% to 90% of them seen only once. Study-wide findings and caveats: On average, CD8+ T cells showed a greater number of expanded clones than CD4+. CD4+ and CD8+ T cells in blood underwent clonal expansion by week 6 at 0.1 to 3.0 mg/kg.

The source is an adult with an advanced solid tumor such as melanoma, head and neck, liver or kidney cancer. The sequencing here drew on CD4+ or CD8+ T cells sorted from blood, taken in a trial of the OX40 agonist ivuxolimab. The gene calls are TRBV7-9 and TRBJ2-3; TRBD1 aligns across 7 bases. CDR3 loop: CASSLSARTGFSTDTQYF. CDR3 nucleotide sequence: TGTGCCAGCAGCTTATCGGCGCGGACAGGATTCTCCACAGATACGCAGTATTTT.